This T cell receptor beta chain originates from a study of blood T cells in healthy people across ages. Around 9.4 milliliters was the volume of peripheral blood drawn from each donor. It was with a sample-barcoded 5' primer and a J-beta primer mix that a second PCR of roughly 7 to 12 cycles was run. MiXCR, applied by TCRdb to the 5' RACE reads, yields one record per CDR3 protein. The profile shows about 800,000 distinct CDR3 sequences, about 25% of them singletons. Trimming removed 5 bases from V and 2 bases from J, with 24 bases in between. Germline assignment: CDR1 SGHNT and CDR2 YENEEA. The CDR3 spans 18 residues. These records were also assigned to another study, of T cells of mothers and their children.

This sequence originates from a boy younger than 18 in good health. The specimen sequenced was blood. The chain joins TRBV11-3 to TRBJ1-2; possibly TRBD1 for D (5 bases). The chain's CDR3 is CASSPSDEGVGWNYGYTF. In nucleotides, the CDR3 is TGTGCCAGCAGCCCGTCCGATGAAGGGGTAGGGTGGAACTATGGCTACACCTTC.